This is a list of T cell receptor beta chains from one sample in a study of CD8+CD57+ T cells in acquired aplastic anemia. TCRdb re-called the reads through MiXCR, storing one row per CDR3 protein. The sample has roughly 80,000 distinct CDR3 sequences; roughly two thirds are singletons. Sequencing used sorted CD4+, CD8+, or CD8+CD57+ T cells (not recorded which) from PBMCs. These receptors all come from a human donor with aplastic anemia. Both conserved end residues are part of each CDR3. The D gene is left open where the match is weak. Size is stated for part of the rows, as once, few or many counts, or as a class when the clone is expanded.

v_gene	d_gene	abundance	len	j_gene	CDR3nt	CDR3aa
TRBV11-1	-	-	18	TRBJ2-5	TGTGCCAGCAGCTTAGTCTATGGACTTGGGGGCCTACAACAGACCCAGTACTTC	CASSLVYGLGGLQQTQYF
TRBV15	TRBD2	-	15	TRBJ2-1	TGTGCCACCAGCGCAGGACTAGCACTGAACAATGAGCAGTTCTTC	CATSAGLALNNEQFF
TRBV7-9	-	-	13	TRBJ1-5	TGTGCCAGCAGCCTCCGGGGATGGCAGCCCCAGCATTTT	CASSLRGWQPQHF
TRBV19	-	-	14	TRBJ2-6	TGTGCCAGTAGTGGCAGGGGGGGAGTCGGCGTCCTGACTTTC	CASSGRGGVGVLTF
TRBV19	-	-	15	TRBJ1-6	TGTGCCAGTAGTATAAGGCGGCGGGACAATTCACCCCTCCACTTT	CASSIRRRDNSPLHF
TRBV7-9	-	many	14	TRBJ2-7	TGTGCCAGCAGCTTAGGGCGGGGGCGCAGCGAGCAGTACTTC	CASSLGRGRSEQYF
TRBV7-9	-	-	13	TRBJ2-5	TGTGCCAGCACCCCTTTGAAGGGAGAGACCCAGTACTTC	CASTPLKGETQYF
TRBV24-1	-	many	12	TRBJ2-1	TGTGCCACCAGTGGGCGGGACAATGAGCAGTTCTTC	CATSGRDNEQFF
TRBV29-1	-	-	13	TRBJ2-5	TGCAGCGCTCAGGGTATAGGGCGAGAGACCCAGTACTTC	CSAQGIGRETQYF
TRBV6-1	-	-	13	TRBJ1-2	TGTGCCAGCAGTGGACAGAGGAGCTATGGCTACACCTTC	CASSGQRSYGYTF
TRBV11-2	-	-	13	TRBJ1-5	TGTGCCAGCAGCTTCCGGGAGAATCAGCCCCAGCATTTT	CASSFRENQPQHF
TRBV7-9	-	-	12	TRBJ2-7	TGTGCCAGCAGCACCCCCGCAGGGGAGCAGTACTTC	CASSTPAGEQYF
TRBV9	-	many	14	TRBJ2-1	TGTGCCAGCAGCGCGGGGCCCCCTAACAATGAGCAGTTCTTC	CASSAGPPNNEQFF
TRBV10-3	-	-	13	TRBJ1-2	TGTGCCATCAGTGAAGGCCAGGCCACTGGCTACACCTTC	CAISEGQATGYTF
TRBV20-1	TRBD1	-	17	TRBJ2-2	TGCAGTGCTAACCACAGGGGATATACGCCGAACACCGGGGAGCTGTTTTTT	CSANHRGYTPNTGELFF
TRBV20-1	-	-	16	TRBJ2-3	TGCAGTGCTAGCGAGTGGGCGGGAACTAGCACAGATACGCAGTATTTT	CSASEWAGTSTDTQYF
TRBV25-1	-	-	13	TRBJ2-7	TGTGCCAGCAGTGAAGAACTAGCATACGAGCAGTACTTC	CASSEELAYEQYF
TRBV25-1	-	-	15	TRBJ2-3	TGTGCCAGCAGTGAAGGGGGGGCCAGGACAGATACGCAGTATTTT	CASSEGGARTDTQYF
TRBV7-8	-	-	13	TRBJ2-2	TGTGCCAGCAGCATGGGACACACCGGGGAGCTGTTTTTT	CASSMGHTGELFF
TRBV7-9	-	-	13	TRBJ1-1	TGTGCCAGCAGCCCAAGGCCGAACACTGAAGCTTTCTTT	CASSPRPNTEAFF
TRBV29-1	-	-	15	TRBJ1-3	TGCAGCGTCCGGGAGGGGTGGAACTCTGGAAACACCATATATTTT	CSVREGWNSGNTIYF
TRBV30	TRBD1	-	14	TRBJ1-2	TGTGCCTGGAGTGCCGGGACAGGGATCTATGGCTACACCTTC	CAWSAGTGIYGYTF
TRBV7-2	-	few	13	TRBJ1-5	TGTGCCAGCAGCTTGATGGGCAATCAGCCCCAGCATTTT	CASSLMGNQPQHF
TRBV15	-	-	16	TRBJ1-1	TGTGCCACCAGCCCGGGACGGTCCGGGGGGAACACTGAAGCTTTCTTT	CATSPGRSGGNTEAFF
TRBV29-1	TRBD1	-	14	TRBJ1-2	TGCAGCGCCGACAGGGGGTCAAACCTCTATGGCTACACCTTC	CSADRGSNLYGYTF
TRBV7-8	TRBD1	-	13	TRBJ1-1	TGTGCCAGCAGCCACCGGGGACAGACTGAAGCTTTCTTT	CASSHRGQTEAFF
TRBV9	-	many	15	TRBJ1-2	TGTGCCAGCAGCGTAGCCCAGGGCATCAACTATGGCTACACCTTC	CASSVAQGINYGYTF
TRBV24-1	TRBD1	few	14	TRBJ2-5	TGTGCCACCAGTGATCGGACAGGGGAAGAGACCCAGTACTTC	CATSDRTGEETQYF
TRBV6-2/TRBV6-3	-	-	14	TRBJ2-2	TGTGCCAGCAGTTCACAGATGAACACCGGGGAGCTGTTTTTT	CASSSQMNTGELFF
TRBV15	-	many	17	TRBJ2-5	TGTGCCACCAAACCCCCCATGAGGGGCGGGCACGAGGAGACCCAGTACTTC	CATKPPMRGGHEETQYF
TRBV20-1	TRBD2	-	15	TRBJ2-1	TGCAGTGCGCGATCTCCAGCGGGAGAAGGCAATGAGCAGTTCTTC	CSARSPAGEGNEQFF
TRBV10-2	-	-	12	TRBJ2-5	TGCGCCAGCAGTGAGCAGGAAGAGACCCAGTACTTC	CASSEQEETQYF
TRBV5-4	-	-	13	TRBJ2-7	TGTGCCAGCAGCCCGAATGGAGGTGGGGGGCAGTACTTC	CASSPNGGGGQYF